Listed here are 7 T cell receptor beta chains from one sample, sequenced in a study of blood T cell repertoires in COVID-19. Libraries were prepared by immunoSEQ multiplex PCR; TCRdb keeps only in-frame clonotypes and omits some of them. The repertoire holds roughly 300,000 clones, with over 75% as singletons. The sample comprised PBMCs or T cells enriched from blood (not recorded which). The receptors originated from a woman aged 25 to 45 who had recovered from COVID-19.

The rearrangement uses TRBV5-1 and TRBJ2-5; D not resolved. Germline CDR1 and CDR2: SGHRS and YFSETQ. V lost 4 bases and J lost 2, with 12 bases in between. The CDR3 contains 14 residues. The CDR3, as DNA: TGCGCCAGCAGCCTGGACGCGCCACAAGAGACCCAGTACTTC. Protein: CASSLDAPQETQYF.

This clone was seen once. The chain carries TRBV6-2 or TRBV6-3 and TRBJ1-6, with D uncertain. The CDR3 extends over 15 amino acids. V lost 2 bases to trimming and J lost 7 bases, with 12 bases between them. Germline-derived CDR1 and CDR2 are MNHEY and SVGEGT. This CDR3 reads CASSYDVAVNSPLHF. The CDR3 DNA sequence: TGTGCCAGCAGTTACGATGTGGCAGTCAATTCACCCCTCCACTTT.

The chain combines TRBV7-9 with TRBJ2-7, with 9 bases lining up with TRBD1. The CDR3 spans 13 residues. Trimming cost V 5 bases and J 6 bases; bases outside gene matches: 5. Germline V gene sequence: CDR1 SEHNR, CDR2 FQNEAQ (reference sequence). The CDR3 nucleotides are TGTGCCAGCAGCCGGGGACAGGGCGGCGAGCAGTACTTC. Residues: CASSRGQGGEQYF.

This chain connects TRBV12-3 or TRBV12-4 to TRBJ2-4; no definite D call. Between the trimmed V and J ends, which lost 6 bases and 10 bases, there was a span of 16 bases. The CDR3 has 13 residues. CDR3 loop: CASRFIDVPIQYF. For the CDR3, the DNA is TGTGCCAGCAGGTTCATAGATGTACCTATTCAGTACTTC.

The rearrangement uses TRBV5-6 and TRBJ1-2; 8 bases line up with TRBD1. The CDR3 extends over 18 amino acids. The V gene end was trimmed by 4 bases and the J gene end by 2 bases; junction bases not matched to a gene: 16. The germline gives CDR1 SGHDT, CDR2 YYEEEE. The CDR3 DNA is TGTGCCAGCAGCCTGATATCGACAGGGGCCGCACCCAACTATGGCTACACCTTC. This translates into CASSLISTGAAPNYGYTF. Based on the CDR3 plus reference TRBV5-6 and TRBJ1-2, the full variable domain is DAGVTQSPTHLIKTRGQQVTLRCSPKSGHDTVSWYQQALGQGPQFIFQYYEEEERQRGNFPDRFSGHQFPNYSSELNVNALLLGDSALYLCASSLISTGAAPNYGYTFGSGTRLTVV.

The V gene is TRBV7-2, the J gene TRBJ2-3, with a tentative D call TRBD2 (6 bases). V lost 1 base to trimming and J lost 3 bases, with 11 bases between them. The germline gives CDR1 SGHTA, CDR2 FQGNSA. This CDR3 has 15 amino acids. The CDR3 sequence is CASSLDGRVTDTQYF. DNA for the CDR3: TGTGCCAGCAGCTTAGACGGGAGAGTGACAGATACGCAGTATTTT.

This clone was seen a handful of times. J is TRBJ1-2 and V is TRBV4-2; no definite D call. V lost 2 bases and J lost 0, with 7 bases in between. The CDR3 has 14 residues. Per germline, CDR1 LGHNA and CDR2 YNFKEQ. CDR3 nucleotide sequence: TGTGCCAGCAGCCAAACTCCGGCTAACTATGGCTACACCTTC. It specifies CASSQTPANYGYTF.